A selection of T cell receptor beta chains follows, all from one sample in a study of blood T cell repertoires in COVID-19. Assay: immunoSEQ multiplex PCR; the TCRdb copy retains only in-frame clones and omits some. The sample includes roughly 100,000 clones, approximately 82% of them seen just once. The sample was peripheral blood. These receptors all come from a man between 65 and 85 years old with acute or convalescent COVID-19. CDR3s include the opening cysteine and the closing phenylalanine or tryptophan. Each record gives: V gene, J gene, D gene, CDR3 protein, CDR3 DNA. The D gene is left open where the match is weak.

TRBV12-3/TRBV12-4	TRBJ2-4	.	CASTPTVHIQYF	TGTGCCAGCACTCCGACAGTGCACATTCAGTACTTC
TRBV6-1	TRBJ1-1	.	CASSERGNTEAFF	TGTGCCAGCAGTGAACGGGGGAACACTGAAGCTTTCTTT
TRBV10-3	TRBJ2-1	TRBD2	CAISDRVAGGEGNEQFF	TGTGCCATCAGTGATCGGGTGGCGGGAGGGGAAGGCAATGAGCAGTTCTTC
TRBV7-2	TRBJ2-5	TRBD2	CASSSGLAGQETQYF	TGTGCCAGCAGCTCCGGACTAGCGGGACAAGAGACCCAGTACTTC
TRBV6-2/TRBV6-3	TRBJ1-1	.	CASSFDILNTEAFF	TGTGCCAGCAGCTTCGACATCCTTAACACTGAAGCTTTCTTT
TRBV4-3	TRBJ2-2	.	CASSQDQGRANTGELFF	TGCGCCAGCAGCCAAGATCAGGGCAGAGCGAACACCGGGGAGCTGTTTTTT
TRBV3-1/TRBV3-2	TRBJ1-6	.	CASSHTGLRVGSYNSPLHF	TGTGCCAGCAGCCATACAGGGCTGCGAGTTGGGTCCTATAATTCACCCCTCCACTTT
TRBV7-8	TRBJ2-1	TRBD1	CASSFRPQGAPSNEQFF	TGTGCCAGCAGCTTCCGCCCACAGGGGGCGCCGAGCAATGAGCAGTTCTTC
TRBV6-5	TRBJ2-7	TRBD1	CASRDRDRGDDEQYF	TGTGCCAGCAGGGACCGGGACAGGGGGGACGACGAGCAGTACTTC
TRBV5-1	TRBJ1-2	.	CASSSGSDYGYTF	TGCGCCAGCAGCAGCGGCAGCGACTATGGCTACACCTTC
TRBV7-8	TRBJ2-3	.	CASFPWGRTDTQYF	TGTGCCAGCTTCCCCTGGGGCCGCACAGATACGCAGTATTTT
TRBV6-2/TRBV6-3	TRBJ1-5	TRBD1	CASSYGTASHNQPQHF	TGTGCCAGCAGTTACGGGACAGCAAGCCACAATCAGCCCCAGCATTTT
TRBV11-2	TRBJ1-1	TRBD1	CASSLTGHGTVNTEAFF	TGTGCCAGCAGCTTAACGGGGCATGGGACAGTGAACACTGAAGCTTTCTTT
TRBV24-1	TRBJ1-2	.	CATSDLGRGGYGYTF	TGTGCCACCAGTGATCTAGGACGGGGTGGCTATGGCTACACCTTC
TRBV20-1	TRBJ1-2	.	CSAKRGRGYTF	TGCAGTGCGAAGCGCGGGCGGGGCTACACCTTC
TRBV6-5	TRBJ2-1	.	CASSYTRGGKGQFF	TGTGCCAGCAGTTATACGAGAGGGGGAAAGGGGCAGTTCTTC
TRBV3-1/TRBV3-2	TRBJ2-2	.	CASSAFSGTGELFF	TGTGCCAGCAGCGCGTTTAGTGGCACCGGGGAGCTGTTTTTT
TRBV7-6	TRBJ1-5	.	CASSHGQNQPQHF	TGTGCCAGCAGCCACGGACAGAATCAGCCCCAGCATTTT
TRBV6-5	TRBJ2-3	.	CASRDSGGKDTQYF	TGTGCCAGCAGAGACTCCGGAGGAAAAGATACGCAGTATTTT